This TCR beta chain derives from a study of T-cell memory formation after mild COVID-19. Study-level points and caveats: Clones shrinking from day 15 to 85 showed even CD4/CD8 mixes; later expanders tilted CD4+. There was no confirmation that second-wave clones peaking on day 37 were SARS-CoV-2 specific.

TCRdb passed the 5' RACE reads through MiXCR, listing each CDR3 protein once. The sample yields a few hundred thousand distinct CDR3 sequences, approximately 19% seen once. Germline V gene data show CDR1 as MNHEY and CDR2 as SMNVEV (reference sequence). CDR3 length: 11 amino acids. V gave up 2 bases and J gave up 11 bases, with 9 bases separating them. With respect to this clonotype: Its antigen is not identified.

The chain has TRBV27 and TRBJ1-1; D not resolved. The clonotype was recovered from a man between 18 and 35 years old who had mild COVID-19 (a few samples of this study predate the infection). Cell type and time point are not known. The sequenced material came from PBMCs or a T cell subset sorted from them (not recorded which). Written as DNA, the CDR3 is TGTGCCAGCAGTTTAGGGGTGAAGGCTTTCTTT. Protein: CASSLGVKAFF.